Shown below are 21 T cell receptor beta chains from a single sample sequenced in a study of cytomegalovirus exposure and HLA in healthy donors. The PCR was carried out with 60 Vbeta primers and 13 Jbeta primers. TCRdb's copy holds only in-frame clones and misses some; the assay was immunoSEQ multiplex PCR. This table has some 220,000 clones, just under 80% appearing once. Sequenced material: PBMCs. These receptor sequences come from a boy younger than 18 in good health and CMV-seronegative.

The chain uses TRBV7-6 and TRBJ2-3; TRBD1 might be the D (5 bases). Trimming cost V 1 base and J 2 bases, with 10 bases left between them. CDR3 length: 15 amino acids. Germline lookup yields CDR1 SGHVS and CDR2 FNYEAQ. The CDR3 nucleotides are TGTGCCAGCAGCTTAGATGTAGGGGACACAGATACGCAGTATTTT. It translates to CASSLDVGDTDTQYF.

The chain employs TRBV10-3 and TRBJ1-2; no clear D gene. Trimming shortened V by 0 bases and J by 5 bases, and 7 bases separated the two germline ends. There are 13 residues in the CDR3. The germline gives CDR1 ENHRY, CDR2 SYGVKD. This CDR3 is CAISESREYGYTF. The CDR3 DNA reads TGTGCCATCAGTGAGTCGAGGGAGTATGGCTACACCTTC.

J is TRBJ1-6 and V is TRBV13, with 7 bases lining up with TRBD1. CDR1 and CDR2 (germline): PRHDT, FYEKMQ (reference sequence). The V gene end was trimmed by 8 bases and the J gene end by 5 bases; junction bases not matched to a gene: 3. The CDR3 runs 13 residues. The CDR3 coding sequence is TGTGCCAGCCAACAGGGGAATAATTCACCCCTCCACTTT. This codes for CASQQGNNSPLHF.

This clone has more than one count but fewer than ten. The V call is TRBV30, the J call TRBJ2-7; D might be TRBD1 (5 bases). The CDR3 consists of 15 residues. V lost 0 bases, J lost 6 bases, and 18 bases lay in between. Germline values: CDR1 GTSNPN, CDR2 SVGIG (reference sequence). The CDR3 region has the DNA TGTGCCTGGAGTGTAGAGGACACCCAAGATGGCGAGCAGTACTTC. Amino acid sequence: CAWSVEDTQDGEQYF.

This clone has only one observation. The V gene is TRBV2, the J gene TRBJ1-5; 9 positions agree with TRBD1. Unmatched junction bases numbered 5, after V lost 7 bases and J lost 4 bases. This CDR3 is built from 14 residues. Germline V CDR1 and CDR2: SNHLY, FYNNEI. The CDR3 is CASIQDRGNQPQHF. DNA of the CDR3: TGTGCCAGCATACAGGACAGGGGTAATCAGCCCCAGCATTTT.

This chain joins TRBV19 and TRBJ1-2, with TRBD1 matching 10 bases. CDR1 LNHDA and CDR2 SQIVND come from the germline V gene (reference sequence). This CDR3 has 13 residues. Trimming took 5 bases from V and 8 from J; bases not matched to a gene: 5. Written as DNA, the CDR3 is TGTGCCAGTAGTTTCGACAGGGGGCGGGGCTACACCTTC. Residues: CASSFDRGRGYTF.

The V gene is TRBV2, the J gene TRBJ2-7; the match to TRBD1 covers 11 bases. CDR1 and CDR2 (germline): SNHLY, FYNNEI. This CDR3 has 14 amino acids. With V trimmed by 6 bases and J by 4 bases, 5 bases remained unmatched. The CDR3: CASSWTGGGYEQYF. DNA of the CDR3: TGTGCCAGCAGCTGGACAGGGGGCGGGTACGAGCAGTACTTC.

This clone showed up just a few times. The CDR3 here is CASSLGGVDGYTF. The CDR3 DNA reads as TGTGCCAGCAGTTTAGGAGGAGTTGATGGCTACACCTTC. The chain carries TRBV27 and TRBJ1-2; D not resolved. Germline V lookup: CDR1 MNHEY, CDR2 SMNVEV (reference sequence). The CDR3 spans 13 residues. V gave up 2 bases and J gave up 6 bases, with 10 bases separating them.

This rearrangement joins TRBV7-9 to TRBJ2-1; 10 bases are a match to TRBD2. CDR3 length: 16 amino acids. The V segment lost 0 bases and the J segment 8 bases; nucleotides outside the gene matches: 7. Germline CDR1 is SEHNR and CDR2 is FQNEAQ (reference sequence). The CDR3 coding sequence is TGTGCCAGCAGCTTAGCGCTAGCGGGAGTAACCGATGAGCAGTTCTTC. This translates into CASSLALAGVTDEQFF.

The chain employs TRBV5-1 and TRBJ2-1; TRBD2 aligns across 10 bases. V trimming: 3 bases; J trimming: 10 bases; junction bases outside the gene matches: 10. The CDR3 has 15 amino acids. Germline-derived CDR1 and CDR2 are SGHRS and YFSETQ. The CDR3 DNA follows: TGCGCCAGCAGCTGGGGGAGTGGGACTAGCGCGGAGCAGTTCTTC. Encoded protein: CASSWGSGTSAEQFF. Combining the CDR3 with reference TRBV5-1 and TRBJ2-1 gives the whole variable domain KAGVTQTPRYLIKTRGQQVTLSCSPISGHRSVSWYQQTPGQGLQFLFEYFSETQRNKGNFPGRFSGRQFSNSRSEMNVSTLELGDSALYLCASSWGSGTSAEQFFGPGTRLTVL.

This clone was found a few times. The chain carries TRBV7-9 and TRBJ1-5; 9 bases match TRBD1. The V gene's germline CDR1 is SEHNR and CDR2 FQNEAQ (reference sequence). The V segment lost 5 bases and the J segment 1 base; nucleotides outside the gene matches: 3. This CDR3 region has 15 residues. In DNA form, the CDR3 reads TGTGCCAGCAGCGCCGGGACAGGGAGCAATCAGCCCCAGCATTTT. Its protein product is CASSAGTGSNQPQHF.

The chain uses TRBV30 and TRBJ1-2; 9 nucleotides line up with TRBD1. Germline V gene data show CDR1 as GTSNPN and CDR2 as SVGIG (reference sequence). The CDR3 length is 11 residues. CDR3 coding DNA: TGTGCATCAGACAGGGGGTACGGCTACACCTTC. This codes for CASDRGYGYTF.

The V gene is TRBV6-1, the J gene TRBJ1-1; 11 bases are shared with TRBD1. There are 15 residues in the CDR3. Germline V gene data show CDR1 as MNHNS and CDR2 as SASEGT. J was trimmed by 6 bases and V by 6 bases; bases with no gene match: 9. The CDR3 region has the DNA TGTGCCAGCAGCCCCTGGGACAGGGGGAAGGCTGAAGCTTTCTTT. Its protein product is CASSPWDRGKAEAFF.

The chain has TRBV10-1 and TRBJ2-7, with TRBD1 as a possible D gene (5 bases). The germline V and J ends were trimmed by 8 bases and 11 bases, with 16 bases remaining between them. Germline lookup yields CDR1 WNHNN and CDR2 SYGVQD (reference sequence). The CDR3 runs to 11 residues. DNA for the CDR3: TGCGCCAGCGCCCAGGGAAGAAAGAAGTACTTC. As protein: CASAQGRKKYF.

This clone was counted a few times. This chain links TRBV6-1 with TRBJ2-5; 10 nucleotides agree with TRBD1. Germline trimming cut 8 bases from V and 2 bases from J; bases unmatched to any gene: 2. The CDR3 is made up of 13 amino acids. The germline V gene has CDR1 MNHNS and CDR2 SASEGT. The chain's CDR3 is CASRTGGQETQYF. The DNA of the CDR3 is TGTGCCAGCCGGACAGGGGGGCAAGAGACCCAGTACTTC.

In DNA, the CDR3 is TGTGCCAGCAGCTTTGGACAGGGGGCGTCGGCCGGGGAGCTGTTTTTT. It specifies CASSFGQGASAGELFF. V and J are TRBV7-9 and TRBJ2-2; 11 bases align to TRBD1. The CDR3 contains 16 residues. The V and J ends lost 3 bases and 6 bases, in that order; junction bases with no gene match: 6. Germline V gives CDR1 SEHNR, CDR2 FQNEAQ (reference sequence). Combining the CDR3 with reference TRBV7-9 and TRBJ2-2 gives the whole variable domain DTGVSQNPRHKITKRGQNVTFRCDPISEHNRLYWYRQTLGQGPEFLTYFQNEAQLEKSRLLSDRFSAERPKGSFSTLEIQRTEQGDSAMYLCASSFGQGASAGELFFGEGSRLTVL.

This sequence joins TRBV5-4 and TRBJ1-4; 7 nucleotides line up with TRBD1. CDR1 is SGHNT, CDR2 YYREEE, per germline (reference sequence). This CDR3 region has 16 residues. The junction had 6 bases not matched to a gene; V was cut back by 4 bases and J by 0 bases. The CDR3 nucleotides are TGTGCCAGCAGCCCTAGTAGGGGGCCAACTAATGAAAAACTGTTTTTT. Translation gives CASSPSRGPTNEKLFF.

This clone was seen once. CDR3 sequence: CASSKPGLAGGEQYF. For the CDR3, the DNA is TGTGCCAGCAGCAAGCCGGGACTAGCGGGAGGCGAGCAGTACTTC. The chain couples TRBV7-8 to TRBJ2-7; 15 bases are shared with TRBD2. The CDR3 is 15 amino acids. Unmatched junction bases numbered 5, after V lost 5 bases and J lost 6 bases. Germline loops: CDR1 SGHVS, CDR2 FQNEAQ.

This clone is a singleton in its sample. The chain combines TRBV7-6 with TRBJ1-4, with D unclear. The germline V and J ends were trimmed by 5 bases and 5 bases, with 9 bases remaining between them. This CDR3 comprises 13 residues. Per the germline V gene, CDR1 is SGHVS and CDR2 is FNYEAQ. CDR3 protein: CASSPSANEKLFF. In DNA, the CDR3 is TGTGCCAGCAGCCCGTCTGCGAATGAAAAACTGTTTTTT.

This chain links TRBV10-3 with TRBJ2-3; TRBD2 might be the D (6 bases). This CDR3 region has 13 residues. V gave up 6 bases and J gave up 4 bases, with 11 bases separating them. Germline V gene lookup returns CDR1 ENHRY and CDR2 SYGVKD. CDR3 nucleotides: TGTGCCATCAGCGGGAGCGTCCCAGATACGCAGTATTTT. Amino acid sequence: CAISGSVPDTQYF.

CDR3 sequence: CAASPTGGEVDTQYF. The CDR3 region has the DNA TGTGCCGCTTCTCCGACGGGAGGGGAGGTAGATACGCAGTATTTT. The V call is TRBV6-4, the J call TRBJ2-3, with 8 bases that match TRBD2. Germline V gene sequence: CDR1 MRHNA, CDR2 SNTAGT. J gave up 5 bases and V 11 bases, and 15 bases lay outside the gene matches. The CDR3 has 15 residues.